This T cell receptor (beta chain) was sequenced in a study of cytomegalovirus exposure and HLA in healthy donors. The CDR3 is made up of 14 amino acids. Germline CDR1 reads SGHVS; CDR2 reads FQNEAQ. The J segment lost 6 bases and the V segment lost 5 bases, leaving 6 bases of the junction unmatched. The PCR made use of 60 Vbeta and 13 Jbeta primers. Sequencing used immunoSEQ multiplex PCR; TCRdb keeps in-frame clones, though not all of them. The data show some 150,000 clones, 82% seen once. Details on this clone: The antigen remains undetermined.

Study-level results: When analyzed later, the rates of TCR association showed variation by HLA locus, with DRB1 the most and HLA-C the fewest. The later analysis indicated that the majority of CMV-associated TCR beta chains appeared HLA-restricted.

The clonotype originates from a man over 45 in good health and CMV-seropositive. The sequenced sample was PBMCs. This sequence joins TRBV7-8 and TRBJ2-1; 8 bases are shared with TRBD1. CDR3 protein: CASSGQGLTNEQFF. The DNA of the CDR3 is TGTGCCAGCAGCGGACAGGGACTGACCAATGAGCAGTTCTTC.